Here is one TCR beta chain with its context. The sample holds one count of this clone. Which antigen it targets is not known. Base qualities are not at hand, and no much larger clone is one base apart. Other nucleotide sequences from this sample produce the same CDR3. Whole blood was collected in K2EDTA tubes by collaborating institutions according to the institutions' own protocols. For TCRbeta analysis, collaborators shipped samples in one of three forms: frozen whole blood, isolated PBMCs, or DNA extracted from either of those sample types. TCRbeta CDR3 regions were amplified from genomic DNA by means of the immunoSEQ Assay, a bias-controlled multiplex PCR. On the authors' methods: Nucleated cell counts per sample were estimated from amplification of reference gene primers within the assay. To quantify the absolute abundance of each unique TCRbeta CDR3 rearrangement, sequence reads were collapsed and filtered. For each sample, productive Simpson clonality was calculated by taking the square root of Simpson's diversity index across productive rearrangements. TCRdb limited this immuneACCESS table to in-frame rearrangements with V and J called. A share of clones is missing; checked studies link under half to unresolved V genes, and the rest is unexplained. V and J calls and clone size come straight from that table; D and trimming were deduced from the DNA. The sample records 75,000 to 100,000 clones, about 80% of which are singletons. The ten largest make up roughly 24% of the sample.

This entry belongs to a study of blood T cell repertoires in COVID-19 (dated by TCRdb to 2020 to 2022). Notes on the research overall: Samples covering the acute and convalescent phases of COVID-19 were provided by collaborators in the United States, Italy and Spain. The prospective study material was composed of cDNA or gDNA derived from T cells, B-cell-depleted T cells, or PBMCs. The dataset comprised deeply sampled blood TCRbeta repertoires from subjects exposed to, actively infected with, or recovered from COVID-19. The repertoires were released in a freely available public database intended as a resource for research on the immune response to SARS-CoV-2. Samples came from the ongoing ImmuneRACE study (first 160 participants) plus 1,254 subjects from 6 global collaborators. A de-identified subject ID, COVID-19 status, age in years and sex were almost always included in the sample metadata. Where HLA class I and class II types were available, the types were taken from metadata supplied by the sample provider, not from assay-based typing. Study-wide conclusions, independent of this receptor: How much clinical and demographic metadata was included differed by source and by participant, and the metadata was provided uncurated.

From V the trimming removes 0 bases and from J it removes 1 base, while the gene matches leave 3 bases of the junction unaccounted for. From a lookup of the germline V gene, CDR1 and CDR2 are MNHNS and SASEGT. From the cysteine through the phenylalanine, the CDR3 covers 17 amino acids. CDR3 DNA is the only sequence kept; it has 51 bases, read in frame from the first base. This clonotype originated in a man in his sixties or seventies with acute or convalescent COVID-19. Sequencing used peripheral blood. Rearrangement joined TRBV6-1 to TRBJ2-1; a stretch of 10 junction bases matches TRBD2. The DNA sequence reads TGTGCCAGCAGTGAAGCGCCGACTAGCGGGTCCTACAATGAGCAGTTCTTC. This encodes CASSEAPTSGSYNEQFF.